The next 27 T cell receptor beta chains were all read from a single sample in a study of cytomegalovirus exposure and HLA in healthy donors. The PCR had 60 Vbeta and 13 Jbeta primers. Libraries were prepared by immunoSEQ multiplex PCR; TCRdb keeps only in-frame clonotypes and omits some of them. This repertoire includes more than 90,000 clones. Sequencing used PBMCs. The source is a man aged 40-49 years in good health and CMV-seropositive.

The chain links TRBV18 to TRBJ1-2; TRBD1 aligns across 8 bases. Germline values: CDR1 KGHSH, CDR2 LQKENI. V lost 3 bases and J lost 8; bases outside the gene matches: 11. The CDR3 totals 15 residues. The CDR3 region is CASSPGTDRGAGYTF. In DNA, the CDR3 is TGTGCCAGCTCACCTGGAACCGACAGGGGCGCAGGCTACACCTTC.

This rearrangement joins TRBV2 to TRBJ1-1; D gene ambiguous. CDR3 length equals 15 residues. Germline assignment: CDR1 SNHLY and CDR2 FYNNEI. The V gene lost 3 bases and the J gene lost 7 bases, with 18 bases spanning the gap. CDR3 region: CASSDWTSGGGEAFF. CDR3 DNA sequence: TGTGCCAGCAGTGATTGGACCTCGGGAGGCGGTGAAGCTTTCTTT.

V usage is TRBV30 and J usage is TRBJ2-2; the match to TRBD2 covers 7 bases. Germline V CDR1 and CDR2: GTSNPN, SVGIG (reference sequence). V was pared by 1 base and J by 6 bases, with 5 bases of the junction left unmatched. This CDR3 has 14 residues. CDR3 DNA sequence: TGTGCCTGGAGTGGAGGGCTAGCGGCCGGGGAGCTGTTTTTT. This sequence encodes CAWSGGLAAGELFF.

The J gene is TRBJ2-7, the V gene TRBV5-1, with D uncertain. Deletions cut 0 bases from V and 0 bases from J, with 10 bases between. The CDR3 has 15 amino acids. The germline CDR1 and CDR2 sequences are SGHRS and YFSETQ. The DNA for the CDR3 is TGCGCCAGCAGCTTGGTTCATGGCAGCTCCTACGAGCAGTACTTC. Encoded protein: CASSLVHGSSYEQYF.

The rearrangement links TRBV11-1 to TRBJ2-7; maybe TRBD1 (6 bases). Trimming took 6 bases from V and 2 from J, leaving 11 bases between them. Germline loops: CDR1 SGHAT, CDR2 FQDESV (reference sequence). The CDR3 runs 13 residues. The CDR3 region is CASSHGQTYEQYF. DNA of the CDR3: TGTGCCAGCAGTCACGGACAGACCTACGAGCAGTACTTC.

The chain combines TRBV28 with TRBJ2-3, with 12 bases aligning to TRBD2. J gave up 4 bases and V 2 bases, and 4 bases lay outside the gene matches. CDR3 length: 16 residues. CDR1 MDHEN and CDR2 SYDVKM come from the germline V gene. The CDR3 region has the DNA TGTGCCAGCAGTTTAGGACTAGCGGGAACCGCAGATACGCAGTATTTT. It yields the protein CASSLGLAGTADTQYF.

The chain has TRBV2 and TRBJ2-2; 8 bases match TRBD2. The V and J ends lost 7 bases and 6 bases, in that order; junction bases with no gene match: 1. This CDR3 comprises 12 residues. The V gene's germline CDR1 is SNHLY and CDR2 FYNNEI. CDR3 coding DNA: TGTGCCAGCAAGGGACTAGCCGGGGAGCTGTTTTTT. This gives the protein CASKGLAGELFF.

The genes are TRBV5-4 and TRBJ2-5; 7 bases fit TRBD2. There are 14 residues in the CDR3. Per germline, CDR1 SGHNT and CDR2 YYREEE (reference sequence). V lost 4 bases to trimming and J lost 3 bases; unmatched junction nucleotides: 6. The CDR3 region is CASSPVGGKETQYF. For the CDR3, the DNA is TGTGCCAGCAGCCCGGTGGGGGGGAAAGAGACCCAGTACTTC. Supplemented by reference TRBV5-4 and TRBJ2-5, the full variable domain reads ETGVTQSPTHLIKTRGQQVTLRCSSQSGHNTVSWYQQALGQGPQFIFQYYREEENGRGNFPPRFSGLQFPNYSSELNVNALELDDSALYLCASSPVGGKETQYFGPGTRLLVL.

The chain recombines TRBV21-1 with TRBJ2-7; the D call of TRBD1 is as the table states it, not checked on the DNA. TRBV21-1 is assigned pseudogene status. This CDR3 region has 17 residues. CDR3 residues: CASSSKRGDRGFEEQYF. CDR3 nucleotide sequence: TGTGCCAGCAGCAGCAAGAGGGGGGACAGGGGTTTCGAAGAGCAGTACTTC.

The V call is TRBV10-2, the J call TRBJ2-7; D possibly corresponds to TRBD1 (6 bases). This CDR3 spans 12 amino acids. V was trimmed by 4 bases and J by 7 bases, leaving 11 bases between them. Germline values: CDR1 WSHSY, CDR2 SAAADI. For the CDR3, the DNA is TGCGCCAGCAGTGTTCAGGGGAGAGAGCAGTACTTC. Amino acid sequence: CASSVQGREQYF.

The rearrangement links TRBV19 to TRBJ1-2; maybe TRBD1 (6 bases). V lost 3 bases and J lost 5, with 25 bases in between. This CDR3 spans 18 amino acids. Germline CDR1 is LNHDA and CDR2 is SQIVND (reference sequence). The CDR3 DNA reads as TGTGCCAGTAGTATGTTTTTATGGACGGAAGGGGGATCTTATGGCTACACCTTC. Amino acids: CASSMFLWTEGGSYGYTF.

This chain uses TRBV19 with TRBJ1-1; D not resolved. Trimming pared 2 bases from V and 1 base from J, leaving 2 bases between. In germline, CDR1 is LNHDA, CDR2 SQIVND (reference sequence). This CDR3 comprises 12 residues. CDR3 bases: TGTGCCAGTAGTATACAGAACACTGAAGCTTTCTTT. It is translated as CASSIQNTEAFF.

J is TRBJ2-1 and V is TRBV11-2, with 7 positions matching TRBD1. The CDR3 contains 14 residues. Germline CDR1 is SGHAT and CDR2 is FQNNGV. With V trimmed by 3 bases and J by 10 bases, 9 bases remained unmatched. The CDR3 DNA reads as TGTGCCAGCAGCTTCGACAGGGCCAGAGAGGAGCAGTTCTTC. Its protein product is CASSFDRAREEQFF.

V and J are TRBV6-5 and TRBJ1-5; unclear D gene. Germline V CDR1 and CDR2: MNHEY, SVGAGI. There are 14 residues in the CDR3. The germline V and J ends were trimmed by 4 bases and 2 bases, with 9 bases remaining between them. The CDR3 DNA reads as TGTGCCAGCAGTTCTACCTTGGGCAATCAGCCCCAGCATTTT. Protein: CASSSTLGNQPQHF.

The chain joins TRBV7-9 to TRBJ1-5; a weak D match, TRBD1 (6 bases). This CDR3 has 15 residues. Germline V CDR1 and CDR2: SEHNR, FQNEAQ (reference sequence). V was cut by 5 bases and J by 2 bases, with 13 bases left in between. CDR3 protein: CASSEQGFGNQPQHF. CDR3 bases: TGTGCCAGCAGCGAACAGGGTTTCGGCAATCAGCCCCAGCATTTT.

The chain couples TRBV28 to TRBJ2-2, with D maybe TRBD2 (7 bases). With 11 bases removed from V and 6 bases from J, the gap between germline ends came to 16 bases. CDR1 is MDHEN, CDR2 SYDVKM, per germline. The CDR3 spans 13 residues. The CDR3 sequence: CASTGGRAGELFF. The CDR3 region has the DNA TGTGCCTCAACCGGGGGGCGAGCCGGGGAGCTGTTTTTT.

This chain connects TRBV7-3 to TRBJ2-7; 8 bases agree with TRBD2. This CDR3 region has 13 residues. Germline V gene lookup returns CDR1 SGHTA and CDR2 FQGTGA. The V and J ends lost 5 bases and 2 bases, in that order; junction bases with no gene match: 2. CDR3 bases: TGTGCCAGCAGCAAGACTAGCGCCTACGAGCAGTACTTC. Encoded protein: CASSKTSAYEQYF.

This chain uses TRBV11-3 with TRBJ2-6; 7 bases map to TRBD1. Trimming cost V 1 base and J 3 bases; bases outside gene matches: 6. There are 17 residues in the CDR3. Looked up from germline, CDR1 is SGHNT and CDR2 is YENEEA. The DNA of the CDR3 is TGTGCCAGCAGCTTAGGACAGGGCAATCGTGGGGCCAACGTCCTGACTTTC. This sequence encodes CASSLGQGNRGANVLTF. The complete variable domain, with remaining parts taken from reference TRBV11-3 and TRBJ2-6, reads EAGVVQSPRYKIIEKKQPVAFWCNPISGHNTLYWYLQNLGQGPELLIRYENEEAVDDSQLPKDRFSAERLKGVDSTLKIQPAELGDSAVYLCASSLGQGNRGANVLTFGAGSRLTVL.

The chain is built from TRBV7-2 and TRBJ1-2; tentatively, D is TRBD1 (6 bases). CDR1 SGHTA and CDR2 FQGNSA come from the germline V gene. The CDR3 loop spans 14 amino acids. The V and J ends lost 1 base and 3 bases respectively, with 9 bases between them. CDR3 amino acids: CASSLVGADYGYTF. CDR3 nucleotide sequence: TGTGCCAGCAGCTTAGTGGGGGCTGACTATGGCTACACCTTC.

The chain uses TRBV27 and TRBJ2-2, with D possibly TRBD2 on 8 matching bases. CDR1 and CDR2 (germline): MNHEY, SMNVEV (reference sequence). The CDR3 consists of 21 residues. Trimming took off 7 bases at V and 3 bases at J, with 33 bases between the two ends. In DNA, the CDR3 is TGTGCCAGCACTCCCGCCCGGGACAGCCCCTTTGCGGGAGGCGACACCGGGGAGCTGTTTTTT. Its translation: CASTPARDSPFAGGDTGELFF.

This chain uses TRBV2 with TRBJ2-3, with D tentatively TRBD1 (6 bases). Trimming took off 3 bases at V and 2 bases at J, with 18 bases between the two ends. Germline CDR1 is SNHLY and CDR2 is FYNNEI. The CDR3 covers 17 residues. The CDR3 DNA follows: TGTGCCAGCAGTGACCGCGGACAGCCGGCCCCCACAGATACGCAGTATTTT. Its protein product is CASSDRGQPAPTDTQYF.

The chain uses TRBV28 and TRBJ2-7; D is possibly TRBD2 (5 bases). CDR1 is MDHEN, CDR2 SYDVKM, per germline. CDR3 size: 14 residues. Trimming shortened V by 8 bases and J by 1 base, and 15 bases separated the two germline ends. This chain's CDR3 is CASGAVRVSYEQYF. DNA of the CDR3: TGTGCCAGCGGTGCGGTGCGGGTTTCCTACGAGCAGTACTTC.

The chain uses TRBV9 and TRBJ2-7, with 7 bases identical to TRBD1. CDR3 length equals 14 residues. Germline V gene lookup returns CDR1 SGDLS and CDR2 YYNGEE. V was pared by 4 bases and J by 0 bases, with 4 bases of the junction left unmatched. The CDR3 reads CASSPGTASYEQYF. The CDR3 nucleotides are TGTGCCAGCAGCCCAGGGACAGCCTCCTACGAGCAGTACTTC.

The rearrangement links TRBV5-6 to TRBJ1-1; D is possibly TRBD1 (5 bases). CDR3 length: 18 amino acids. V lost 4 bases, J lost 0 bases, and 22 bases lay in between. Germline V gives CDR1 SGHDT, CDR2 YYEEEE. Here the CDR3 DNA reads TGTGCCAGCAGCCCCGGGTTCACGATGGGAGGGGTGAACACTGAAGCTTTCTTT. Residues: CASSPGFTMGGVNTEAFF. The whole variable domain, filled in from reference TRBV5-6 and TRBJ1-1, reads DAGVTQSPTHLIKTRGQQVTLRCSPKSGHDTVSWYQQALGQGPQFIFQYYEEEERQRGNFPDRFSGHQFPNYSSELNVNALLLGDSALYLCASSPGFTMGGVNTEAFFGQGTRLTVV.

The chain carries TRBV9 and TRBJ2-7, with a weak D call TRBD2 (6 bases). Trimming stripped 4 bases from V and 1 base from J, with 15 bases between. This CDR3 is 15 amino acids long. Germline V gene sequence: CDR1 SGDLS, CDR2 YYNGEE. The CDR3 spells CASSLGTAGSYEQYF. The CDR3, as DNA: TGTGCCAGCAGCTTAGGGACTGCTGGTTCCTACGAGCAGTACTTC.

The gene calls are TRBV4-1 and TRBJ1-2; the match to TRBD1 covers 11 bases. The CDR3 contains 17 residues. V lost 1 base to trimming and J lost 7 bases; unmatched junction nucleotides: 11. The V gene's germline CDR1 is MGHRA and CDR2 YSYEKL. CDR3 residues: CASSQGGTGGLVGGYTF. DNA of the CDR3: TGCGCCAGCAGCCAAGGCGGGACAGGGGGTCTAGTAGGTGGCTACACCTTC.

The V gene is TRBV9, the J gene TRBJ1-1; unclear D gene. V gave up 2 bases and J gave up 5 bases, with 10 bases separating them. The CDR3 consists of 13 residues. Germline CDR1 and CDR2: SGDLS and YYNGEE. The CDR3 reads CASSVLTNTEAFF. In nucleotides, the CDR3 is TGTGCCAGCAGCGTCCTAACGAATACTGAAGCTTTCTTT.